This TCR beta chain was documented in a study of cytomegalovirus exposure and HLA in healthy donors. Study observations and caveats: As immune exposure information, only CMV serostatus was available.

Healthy individuals who donated bone marrow served as the donors. There are 17 residues in the CDR3. Germline V gene data show CDR1 as LGHNA and CDR2 as YNFKEQ. V lost 3 bases to trimming and J lost 2 bases; unmatched junction nucleotides: 11. The study ran its PCR with 60 Vbeta and 13 Jbeta primers. The table came from immunoSEQ multiplex PCR; TCRdb's copy has only in-frame clones and leaves some out. Among 69,000 or so clones listed, more than 75% were seen once. Comments on this clone: Its target is unknown.

The receptor was isolated from a man younger than 35 in good health and CMV-seronegative. The chain links TRBV4-2 to TRBJ1-2, with 8 bases matching TRBD1. The sample comprised PBMCs. The CDR3 sequence is CASSHLTSGQDNYGYTF. In DNA, the CDR3 is TGTGCCAGCAGCCACCTTACCTCGGGACAGGACAACTATGGCTACACCTTC.